One sample yielded the 8 T cell receptor beta chains listed below, sequenced in a study of cytomegalovirus exposure and HLA in healthy donors. PCR used 60 Vbeta primers and 13 Jbeta primers. Here immunoSEQ multiplex PCR was the method, and the copy in TCRdb shows in-frame clones only, minus some. The sample shows about 160,000 clones, about 85% of them seen only once. Sequenced sample: PBMCs. The receptor set was obtained from a young man in good health and CMV-seropositive.

This chain connects TRBV6-5 to TRBJ2-3; 7 nucleotides match TRBD2. Germline-derived CDR1 and CDR2 are MNHEY and SVGAGI. This CDR3 comprises 16 residues. Trimming removed 4 bases from V and 2 bases from J; junction bases left unmatched: 9. The DNA of the CDR3 is TGTGCCAGCAGTTCGAGGATGGGACTATACACAGATACGCAGTATTTT. Translation: CASSSRMGLYTDTQYF.

This sequence joins TRBV6-5 and TRBJ1-1; D perhaps matches TRBD1 (5 bases). The ends were cut back, 4 bases at V and 5 bases at J, with 17 bases in the middle. CDR1 MNHEY and CDR2 SVGAGI come from the germline V gene. The CDR3 has 15 residues. The CDR3 region has the DNA TGTGCCAGCAGTTCTCCCCGGGGGGGAATTACTGAAGCTTTCTTT. It is translated as CASSSPRGGITEAFF.

The V call is TRBV6-5, the J call TRBJ1-2; TRBD1 matches 8 bases. V dropped 6 bases and J dropped 4; count of bases not matched to a gene: 10. This CDR3 has 15 amino acids. Germline values: CDR1 MNHEY, CDR2 SVGAGI. The CDR3 is CASSSGTGSAYGYTF. CDR3 in DNA: TGTGCCAGCAGCTCCGGGACAGGCTCTGCCTATGGCTACACCTTC.

This clone was counted a few times. This chain links TRBV29-1 with TRBJ2-2; D ambiguous. V lost 7 bases and J lost 1, with 4 bases in between. The germline CDR1 and CDR2 sequences are SQVTM and ANQGSEA. The CDR3 is made up of 11 amino acids. The CDR3 reads CSAGNTGELFF. CDR3 nucleotide sequence: TGCAGCGCGGGGAACACCGGGGAGCTGTTTTTT.

The chain carries TRBV11-2 and TRBJ2-5; no firm D call. The DNA end is more similar to TRBJ2-7, so the J call may be wrong. The CDR3 spans 12 residues. From germline, CDR1 is SGHAT and CDR2 FQNNGV. The CDR3 sequence is CASSIFLSEQYF. The CDR3 DNA reads as TGTGCCAGCAGTATATTCCTTAGCGAGCAGTACTTC.

The genes are TRBV7-2 and TRBJ1-1, with D perhaps TRBD1 (6 bases). The CDR3 sequence is 13 residues long. Trimming removed 1 base from V and 6 bases from J, with 9 bases in between. In germline, CDR1 is SGHTA, CDR2 FQGNSA. The CDR3 sequence: CASSLGTVAEAFF. The DNA for the CDR3 is TGTGCCAGCAGCTTAGGGACAGTTGCTGAAGCTTTCTTT. Variable domain in full (rest from reference TRBV7-2 and TRBJ1-1): GAGVSQSPSNKVTEKGKDVELRCDPISGHTALYWYRQSLGQGLEFLIYFQGNSAPDKSGLPSDRFSAERTGGSVSTLTIQRTQQEDSAVYLCASSLGTVAEAFFGQGTRLTVV.

CDR3: CASRERATYNEQFF. CDR3 nucleotides: TGTGCCAGCAGGGAGCGGGCGACCTACAATGAGCAGTTCTTC. This chain uses TRBV6-5 with TRBJ2-1; TRBD2 is a possible D gene (6 bases). The germline V gene encodes CDR1 MNHEY and CDR2 SVGAGI. This CDR3 region has 14 residues. Trimming took 6 bases from V and 2 from J, leaving 11 bases between them.

The CDR3 bases are TGTGCCAGCAGAGGACAAGGAGATAGCACTGAAGCTTTCTTT. Its translation is CASRGQGDSTEAFF. The chain is built from TRBV2 and TRBJ1-1; TRBD1 is a possible D gene (5 bases). Trimming cost V 6 bases and J 4 bases, with 15 bases left between them. Germline CDR1 SNHLY, CDR2 FYNNEI. This CDR3 region has 14 residues.